Below are 6 T cell receptor beta chains sequenced from a single sample in a study of shared clonotypes between healthy human individuals. TCRdb keeps only in-frame clones here, not all; method: immunoSEQ multiplex PCR. The sample consists of some 2.1 million clones, about 95% of them appearing once. CD45RO negativity and positive selection for CCR7 defined naive CD8 cells, a population that excluded terminally differentiated effector memory CD45RA+ cells. Material for sequencing was naive CD8+ T cells sorted from blood. The origin of the receptors is a man between 18 and 29 years old in good health.

This chain connects TRBV5-1 to TRBJ2-2; TRBD1 matches 8 bases. V shed 0 bases and J 5 bases; nucleotides not matched to a gene: 3. CDR3 size: 15 residues. Looked up from germline, CDR1 is SGHRS and CDR2 is YFSETQ. The DNA for the CDR3 is TGCGCCAGCAGCTTGGGACAGGGGTTGACCGGGGAGCTGTTTTTT. Translation gives CASSLGQGLTGELFF.

The chain combines TRBV7-2 with TRBJ2-2; D may be TRBD1 or TRBD2 (5 bases each). V shed 5 bases and J shed 4 bases, with 17 bases lying between them. Per germline, CDR1 SGHTA and CDR2 FQGNSA. The CDR3 is 16 amino acids. The CDR3 DNA reads TGTGCCAGCAGCCCTCTATTGGGGGAAGGCACCGGGGAGCTGTTTTTT. Its translation: CASSPLLGEGTGELFF.

CDR3 sequence (DNA): TGCGCCAGCAGCGCCCGGGATGAATTTTATGGCTACACCTTC. This translates into CASSARDEFYGYTF. J is TRBJ1-2 and V is TRBV5-1, with D unclear. CDR1 is SGHRS and CDR2 is YFSETQ in the germline V gene. This CDR3 spans 14 amino acids. With 4 bases removed from V and 5 bases from J, the gap between germline ends came to 15 bases.

A single count supports this clone. This chain connects TRBV7-9 to TRBJ1-1; D is perhaps TRBD1 (5 bases). CDR1 is SEHNR and CDR2 is FQNEAQ in the germline V gene (reference sequence). The CDR3 sequence is 12 residues long. Trimming removed 5 bases at V and 7 bases at J, with 11 bases between. This chain's CDR3 is CASSLGPNEAFF. CDR3 nucleotide sequence: TGTGCCAGCAGCCTGGGACCGAATGAAGCTTTCTTT.

This clone occurred once. The chain is built from TRBV27 and TRBJ1-2; TRBD1 might be the D (6 bases). Trimming stripped 5 bases from V and 5 bases from J, with 12 bases between. Per the germline V gene, CDR1 is MNHEY and CDR2 is SMNVEV (reference sequence). This CDR3 contains 13 residues. The DNA of the CDR3 is TGTGCCAGCAGTAAGGGGGGTGCATATGGCTACACCTTC. This gives the protein CASSKGGAYGYTF.

This clone showed up just once. The V and J genes are TRBV4-3 and TRBJ2-2; D not certain. Germline lookup yields CDR1 LGHNA and CDR2 YSLEER. The CDR3 has 14 amino acids. V dropped 2 bases and J dropped 6 bases, with 10 bases sitting between them. The CDR3 sequence is CASSQLTFSGELFF. In DNA, the CDR3 is TGCGCCAGCAGCCAACTGACTTTTTCCGGGGAGCTGTTTTTT.